In this sample, the clone carrying this T cell receptor (beta chain) turned up many times. Antigen specificity is unknown. The sample comes from a study of T-cell reconstitution after alpha-beta-depleted transplantation in children. Study outcomes and limitations: Alpha-beta T cells about two months after transplant reportedly derived from several hundred expanded graft clones. Once a year had passed after transplant, T-cell counts and diversity came mostly from newly produced T cells. After transplant, high TCRbeta diversity at day 60 in some patients arose from surviving recipient T cells and thymic progenitors.

Unique molecular identifiers were incorporated during preparation of the TCRbeta library. MiXCR, applied by TCRdb to the PCR reads, yields one record per CDR3 protein. Of approximately 240,000 distinct CDR3 sequences in the sample, roughly 11% were seen once. The origin of this receptor is a child under two years old with acute myeloid leukemia, due to receive a stem cell transplant. The sequences come from PBMCs, collected before TCRalphabeta/CD19-depleted stem cell transplant.

For the CDR3, the DNA is TGCAGTGCTAGAGATGTCTCTAGCGGGAGGTCCTACAATGAGCAGTTCTTC. Amino acids: CSARDVSSGRSYNEQFF. The chain carries TRBV20-1 and TRBJ2-1; 11 bases agree with TRBD2. V was pared by 0 bases and J by 1 base, with 5 bases of the junction left unmatched. Germline CDR1 is DFQATT and CDR2 is SNEGSKA (reference sequence). The CDR3 is made up of 17 amino acids.